This T cell receptor beta chain was recovered during a study of T cells in Graves' hyperthyroidism and ophthalmopathy. Overall study findings and caveats: Blood shared most expanded thyroid clonotypes above 0.001.

Using RNA transcripts as the source, TCR beta CDR3 regions were amplified. In the first-round RT-PCR of the TCR CDR3, the HTBI primer set was used. TCRdb analysed the multiplex PCR reads with MiXCR anew, one entry per CDR3 protein. Altogether about 540,000 distinct CDR3 sequences are present, 46% being singletons, with the ten largest covering 8.2%. Exclusion of patients followed from uncontrolled infection, other autoimmune disease, pregnancy or lactation. Worth noting for this clonotype: The target antigen is unknown. A read error may explain this, as a much larger clone is one base away.

Deletions cut 6 bases from V and 5 bases from J, with 10 bases between. Germline assignment: CDR1 ENHRY and CDR2 SYGVKD. This CDR3 has 12 residues. The TCR comes from a woman aged 18-35 years with Graves' hyperthyroidism. V usage is TRBV10-3 and J usage is TRBJ1-2, with D possibly being TRBD1 (6 bases). Sequencing used peripheral blood or thyroid tissue (not recorded which). CDR3 sequence (DNA): TGTGCCATCAGCAGACAGGATTATGGCTACACCTTC. Translation gives CAISRQDYGYTF.